This T cell receptor beta chain was recovered during a study of CD8 T cells in ankylosing spondylitis. Study-wide points: Disease-linked clones were reportedly significantly enriched in matched ankylosing spondylitis synovial fluid. Peripheral blood held disease-linked clones only at relatively low frequency, and these were CD8+. Characteristic, it appeared, of ankylosing spondylitis blood was a TCR beta motif of roughly eight highly homologous variants.

From germline, CDR1 is DFQATT and CDR2 SNEGSKA (reference sequence). This CDR3 has 16 residues. V shed 3 bases and J 5 bases; nucleotides not matched to a gene: 12. This clonotype was counted ten times or more. The target antigen is unknown. Using its own MiXCR run on the 5' RACE reads, TCRdb lists one record per CDR3 protein. The repertoire holds 85,000 to 100,000 distinct CDR3 sequences, with 8.5% to 9% as singletons. The V and J genes are TRBV20-1 and TRBJ2-5; 10 nucleotides align to TRBD2. Material for sequencing was blood, either unsorted or a sorted T cell fraction (not recorded which). The clonotype was recovered from a male donor with ankylosing spondylitis or in good health (not recorded which). The CDR3 here is CSASDRGLAKSETQYF. CDR3 coding DNA: TGCAGTGCTAGTGACCGGGGACTAGCGAAGTCGGAGACCCAGTACTTC.